Presented here are 10 T cell receptor beta chains from one specimen sequenced in a study of glioma-infiltrating T cells. Amplification of TCR alpha and beta CDR3 regions from RNA used iRepertoire nested multiplex PCR. MiXCR, run by TCRdb on the multiplex PCR reads, gives a single entry per CDR3 protein. Of fewer than 500,000 distinct CDR3 sequences in the sample, 41% were seen once. Input material: glioma tissue, nonneoplastic brain tissue, or PBMCs (not recorded which). These receptors were taken from a human donor with low-grade glioma or glioblastoma, undergoing nonglioma brain surgery, or in good health (not recorded which).

The V and J genes are TRBV4-1 and TRBJ2-5; D gene ambiguous. V dropped 0 bases and J dropped 6 bases, with 8 bases sitting between them. The CDR3 extends over 13 amino acids. Germline assignment: CDR1 MGHRA and CDR2 YSYEKL. CDR3 DNA: TGCGCCAGCAGCCAAGACTCAGGCAAGACCCAGTACTTC. This sequence encodes CASSQDSGKTQYF.

Comment on this clonotype: A read error is possible here, since a much larger clone lies one base away. This sequence joins TRBV3-1 and TRBJ2-1; 11 bases line up with TRBD2. Per the germline V gene, CDR1 is LGHDT and CDR2 is YNNKEL (reference sequence). The CDR3 runs to 17 residues. V dropped 6 bases and J dropped 13; count of bases not matched to a gene: 20. CDR3 loop: CASSAQLAGVGGETQFF. In DNA, the CDR3 is TGTGCCAGCAGTGCACAACTAGCGGGAGTAGGGGGAGAGACCCAGTTCTTC.

As for this clonotype: The junction departs from germline at one end; a sequencing error may be responsible. The chain uses TRBV19 and TRBJ1-2; D uncertain. CDR1 and CDR2 from the germline V gene are LNHDA and SQIVND (reference sequence). The CDR3 sequence is 16 residues long. The CDR3 nucleotides read TGTGCCAGTATTATACCTCACATGAGCCCCAACTATGGCTACACCTTC. It is translated as CASIIPHMSPNYGYTF.

The V gene is TRBV29-1, the J gene TRBJ2-7, with 9 bases matching TRBD2. This CDR3 has 15 residues. With V trimmed by 0 bases and J by 1 base, 4 bases remained unmatched. Germline CDR1 is SQVTM and CDR2 is ANQGSEA. CDR3: CSVEDEAGGSYEQYF. The CDR3 DNA reads as TGCAGCGTTGAAGATGAGGCGGGAGGGTCCTACGAGCAGTACTTC.

V gene TRBV4-2 combines with J gene TRBJ2-5; a weak D match, TRBD1 (7 bases). Germline V gene lookup returns CDR1 LGHNA and CDR2 YNFKEQ. This CDR3 spans 16 amino acids. The V end lost 3 bases, the J end lost 2 bases, and 16 bases lay between the germline ends. The CDR3 DNA reads as TGTGCCAGCAGCCAGGAGGGACCAGGGGGGCAAGAGACCCAGTACTTC. Amino acids: CASSQEGPGGQETQYF.

The chain uses TRBV10-3 and TRBJ1-2; the D gene is possibly TRBD1 (5 bases). The CDR3 loop spans 15 amino acids. In germline, CDR1 is ENHRY, CDR2 SYGVKD. V was pared by 1 base and J by 7 bases, with 16 bases between. The CDR3: CAISEFSSWGVGYTF. The CDR3 coding sequence is TGTGCCATCAGTGAGTTCAGCAGCTGGGGGGTTGGCTACACCTTC.

V and J are TRBV5-1 and TRBJ2-7; D is perhaps TRBD2 (6 bases). Germline assignment: CDR1 SGHRS and CDR2 YFSETQ. There are 15 residues in the CDR3. V was trimmed by 4 bases and J by 8 bases, leaving 22 bases between them. The CDR3 loop reads CASSPTSNPSVQQYF. The DNA of the CDR3 is TGCGCCAGCAGCCCAACTAGCAACCCCTCGGTTCAGCAGTACTTC.

This clonotype was picked up a small number of times. The V and J genes are TRBV20-1 and TRBJ2-1; 11 positions match TRBD2. Per the germline V gene, CDR1 is DFQATT and CDR2 is SNEGSKA (reference sequence). The CDR3 has 15 residues. V trimming: 6 bases; J trimming: 4 bases; junction bases outside the gene matches: 8. The CDR3 DNA reads TGCAGTGCAGACCCCCTAGCGGGAGGTTACAATGAGCAGTTCTTC. Encoded protein: CSADPLAGGYNEQFF.

This clonotype was found many times. The CDR3 sequence is CATSDLGRGAYNEQFF. In nucleotides, the CDR3 is TGTGCCACCAGTGATTTGGGAAGGGGCGCCTACAATGAGCAGTTCTTC. This chain joins TRBV24-1 and TRBJ2-1, with D tentatively TRBD1 (5 bases). Germline V CDR1 and CDR2: KGHDR, SFDVKD. This CDR3 contains 16 residues. The V gene lost 0 bases and the J gene lost 2 bases, with 10 bases spanning the gap.

Concerning this clonotype: The CDR3 does not close with the conserved phenylalanine or tryptophan, likely indicating a read error. V and J are TRBV20-1 and TRBJ2-5, with TRBD2 identical over 8 bases. The CDR3 length is 14 residues. The V gene end was trimmed by 6 bases and the J gene end by 5 bases; junction bases not matched to a gene: 11. Germline V gene data show CDR1 as DFQATT and CDR2 as SNEGSKA (reference sequence). The CDR3 bases are TGCAGTGCCCCCCCTGCGGGGGGTAGGGAGACCCAGTACCTC. It encodes CSAPPAGGRETQYL.